This T cell receptor (beta chain) came from a study of blood T cell repertoires in COVID-19. The germline gives CDR1 ENHRY, CDR2 SYGVKD. There are 13 residues in the CDR3. V was clipped by 6 bases and J by 7 bases, with 15 bases between them. Original analysis: It was from reference gene primer amplification that nucleated cell counts were estimated. Assay used: immunoSEQ multiplex PCR; TCRdb lists only in-frame clones, some missing. The V and J calls and clone size come from that table; D and trimming were worked out from the DNA. This table has more than 200,000 clones, approximately 90% appearing once.

The sample taken for sequencing was peripheral blood. This TCR derives from a man aged 35 to 55 with acute or convalescent COVID-19. The genes are TRBV10-3 and TRBJ1-2, with a weak D call TRBD1 (5 bases). Here the CDR3 DNA reads TGTGCCATCAGCTTACAGGCCCTCTTTGGCTACACCTTC. Translation: CAISLQALFGYTF.